Below are 17 T cell receptor beta chains sequenced from a single sample in a study of blood T cell repertoires in COVID-19. Profiled with immunoSEQ multiplex PCR; TCRdb holds only in-frame clones, not every one. Of 130,000 to 150,000 clones detected, 80% to 90% appear once; the ten largest clones hold roughly 3.2%. The source material was peripheral blood. The receptors shown here come from a woman aged 60-75 years with active COVID-19.

This clone appeared a single time. This chain connects TRBV12-3 or TRBV12-4 to TRBJ2-1; D not certain. The V end was cut by 4 bases, the J end by 0 bases, with 4 bases between. The CDR3 extends over 13 amino acids. The CDR3 nucleotides read TGTGCCAGCAGTTACACCTCCTACAATGAGCAGTTCTTC. Translated, it gives CASSYTSYNEQFF.

This clone was picked up one time. The genes are TRBV15 and TRBJ1-1; TRBD1 might be the D (6 bases). V lost 2 bases and J lost 2, with 18 bases in between. The CDR3 covers 17 residues. The germline V gene has CDR1 LNHNV and CDR2 YYDKDF (reference sequence). Written as DNA, the CDR3 is TGTGCCACCAGCAGATCCCCCCGGGACACGCCTAACACTGAAGCTTTCTTT. It yields the protein CATSRSPRDTPNTEAFF.

The chain uses TRBV11-3 and TRBJ2-1; 8 bases map to TRBD2. The trim removed 5 bases at V and 4 bases at J, leaving 7 bases unmatched. The CDR3 spans 15 residues. Germline-derived CDR1 and CDR2 are SGHNT and YENEEA. CDR3 sequence reads: CASSPREGQYNEQFF. CDR3 sequence (DNA): TGTGCCAGCAGCCCTCGGGAGGGCCAGTACAATGAGCAGTTCTTC.

CDR3 residues: CASSRQGNTEAFF. The CDR3 coding sequence is TGTGCCAGCAGCCGTCAGGGGAACACTGAAGCTTTCTTT. The V call is TRBV3-1 (or the pseudogene TRBV3-2), the J call TRBJ1-1, with D possibly being TRBD1 (5 bases). The CDR3 consists of 13 residues. The V gene lost 4 bases and the J gene lost 1 base, with 7 bases spanning the gap. Germline assignment: CDR1 LGHDT and CDR2 YNNKEL (reference sequence).

The chain is built from TRBV9 and TRBJ1-3; D gene unclear. Germline V CDR1 and CDR2: SGDLS, YYNGEE. Trimming took 1 base from V and 1 from J, leaving 12 bases between them. The CDR3 loop spans 16 amino acids. The CDR3, as DNA: TGTGCCAGCAGCGTACGGTATGGGCCATCTGGAAACACCATATATTTT. This codes for CASSVRYGPSGNTIYF.

The CDR3 region is CASSRDISGEKLFF. The DNA for the CDR3 is TGTGCCAGCTCACGCGACATTTCGGGGGAAAAACTGTTTTTT. The chain is built from TRBV18 and TRBJ1-4; D ambiguous. V lost 4 bases to trimming and J lost 8 bases, with 14 bases between them. In germline, CDR1 is KGHSH, CDR2 LQKENI. The CDR3 is made up of 14 amino acids.

This sequence joins TRBV19 and TRBJ2-1; 9 bases are a match to TRBD2. Germline V gene sequence: CDR1 LNHDA, CDR2 SQIVND (reference sequence). V lost 11 bases to trimming and J lost 4 bases; unmatched junction nucleotides: 12. The CDR3 totals 15 residues. Here the CDR3 reads CASLAGAGAYNEQFF. CDR3 coding DNA: TGTGCCTCATTAGCGGGAGCCGGGGCATACAATGAGCAGTTCTTC.

This rearrangement joins TRBV7-2 to TRBJ2-3; 7 positions match TRBD1. V lost 5 bases to trimming and J lost 4 bases; unmatched junction nucleotides: 6. The CDR3 length is 14 residues. Germline CDR1 reads SGHTA; CDR2 reads FQGNSA. DNA for the CDR3: TGTGCCAGCAGCCGCGACAGGGCCTCAGATACGCAGTATTTT. Translating gives CASSRDRASDTQYF.

The chain carries TRBV6-6 and TRBJ2-2; D perhaps matches TRBD1 (6 bases). Trimming removed 4 bases at V and 4 bases at J, with 7 bases between. The CDR3 spans 13 residues. Germline V gene sequence: CDR1 MNHNY, CDR2 SVGAGI (reference sequence). CDR3 bases: TGTGCCAGCAGTTGGACAGCCACCGGGGAGCTGTTTTTT. This gives the protein CASSWTATGELFF.

This chain uses TRBV19 with TRBJ2-4, with D perhaps matching TRBD1 (7 bases). V was trimmed by 5 bases and J by 4 bases, leaving 12 bases between them. The CDR3 loop spans 14 amino acids. The germline V gene encodes CDR1 LNHDA and CDR2 SQIVND (reference sequence). The CDR3 bases are TGTGCCAGTAGTTCGACAGGGAGGAAAAACATTCAGTACTTC. Translating gives CASSSTGRKNIQYF.

The chain is built from TRBV5-8 and TRBJ2-3; 12 nucleotides match TRBD2. CDR1 and CDR2 from the germline V gene are SGHTS and YDEGEE. J lost 2 bases, V lost 2 bases, and 6 bases had no gene match. The CDR3 has 17 residues. The DNA of the CDR3 is TGTGCCAGCAGCTTAACCGGGACTAGCGGGTCCACAGATACGCAGTATTTT. The encoded protein is CASSLTGTSGSTDTQYF.

Concerning this clone: Its ends do not fully match the called genes, so a read error is possible. This rearrangement joins TRBV18 to TRBJ2-4; weak D call: TRBD2 (7 bases). Germline V lookup: CDR1 KGHSH, CDR2 LQKENI. CDR3 length equals 16 residues. This CDR3 is CASSPLGAGAKNIQHF. In DNA form, the CDR3 reads TGTGCCAGCTCACCACTAGGCGCGGGGGCCAAAAACATTCAGCACTTC.

Here the CDR3 DNA reads TGTGCCAGCAGCCCGGGACAGCCGCCGGACTATGGCTACACCTTC. As protein: CASSPGQPPDYGYTF. This chain links TRBV12-1 with TRBJ1-2; TRBD1 is the table's D call, not checked against the DNA. TRBV12-1 is tagged as a pseudogene. The CDR3 runs 15 residues.

This sequence joins TRBV7-7 and TRBJ2-7, with D unresolved. This CDR3 has 12 amino acids. Trimming pared 6 bases from V and 2 bases from J, leaving 8 bases between. Germline-derived CDR1 and CDR2 are SSHAT and FNYEAQ (reference sequence). CDR3 nucleotides: TGTGCCAGCAGACTCCTGCCCTACGAGCAGTACTTC. Its protein product is CASRLLPYEQYF.

The chain uses TRBV6-1 and TRBJ1-5; no clear D gene. Germline V CDR1 and CDR2: MNHNS, SASEGT. The V end lost 4 bases, the J end lost 9 bases, and 22 bases lay between the germline ends. The CDR3 is 16 amino acids. CDR3 protein: CASSVDTSSAFGPQHF. As DNA, the CDR3 is TGTGCCAGCAGTGTTGACACCTCGTCTGCGTTTGGGCCCCAGCATTTT.

This CDR3 reads CATSRDQASGTNTGELFF. The CDR3 DNA sequence: TGTGCCACCAGCAGAGATCAAGCTAGCGGGACGAACACCGGGGAGCTGTTTTTT. The chain has TRBV15 and TRBJ2-2; 9 nucleotides match TRBD2. Looked up from germline, CDR1 is LNHNV and CDR2 is YYDKDF (reference sequence). J lost 0 bases, V lost 0 bases, and 5 bases had no gene match. The CDR3 contains 18 residues.

The chain has TRBV11-2 and TRBJ2-1; 10 bases fit TRBD1. J lost 7 bases, V lost 3 bases, and 9 bases had no gene match. The CDR3 is 16 residues long. CDR1 SGHAT and CDR2 FQNNGV come from the germline V gene. In nucleotides, the CDR3 is TGTGCCAGCAGCTTGATCCGGGACAGGGGTGGAAATGAGCAGTTCTTC. The encoded protein is CASSLIRDRGGNEQFF.